This T cell receptor (beta chain) was identified in a study of cytomegalovirus exposure and HLA in healthy donors listed by TCRdb under 2017. Broadly, across the study: An earlier analysis of several hundred of the donors reported under 300 Gb of sequence data and around 100 million unique TCR beta sequences obtained from approximately 180 million T cells. Because of strong linkage in the cohort, five DR-DQ haplotypes were treated as single units for association and clustering. Among about 370 genotyped donors of the cohort, an average of about 240,000 unique TCR beta nucleotide sequences was sequenced per donor, of which about 19% were non-productive. The number of donors typed differed by locus, with about 629-630 for A, B, C, DRB1 and DQB1, 522 for DQA1, about 610 for DPA1, and under 490 for DPB1. About 300 gigabases of sequencing data and 70 million to 85 million unique TCR sequences were included in an early release covering 550 to 650 HLA-typed donors. The study combined high-throughput TCR immunosequencing, statistical association of individual TCRs with disease status, and machine learning to predict cytomegalovirus infection status. Every repertoire in the discovery cohort had been generated on one and the same sequencing platform. Rather than drawing on any new phenotypic data, the later analysis identified candidate immune exposures from TCR beta sequences and the way those sequences occurred across donors. The study profiled the T cell repertoires of 666 subjects by immunosequencing and related them to cytomegalovirus serostatus. Genome-wide SNP genotypes for about three fifths of the 666 donors were used in a later genetic analysis, which treated that subset as a discovery cohort. In an earlier analysis of roughly 600 of the donors, high-throughput TCR beta sequencing was used to judge whether each TCR beta V gene segment behaved as functional or pseudogenic. The study aimed to test whether signatures of past pathogen exposure could be identified by cataloging public T cell receptors. In addition to the first cohort of several hundred subjects, a separate validation cohort of some 120 different subjects was used. Donor age, sex, ethnicity and CMV serostatus were collected together with the repertoire data. In a later analysis, previously published TCR beta repertoires from 600 to 850 donors were re-analyzed and high-resolution HLA genotyping was added so that TCR occurrence patterns could be studied. Both class I and class II loci were covered by HLA typing, at four-digit resolution. Of the approximately 400 genotyped donors, 81% fell in the genetic ancestry cluster associated with self-reported Caucasian donors.

Worth noting for this clone: What this receptor recognizes is not known. No base-level quality is on record; no much larger clone is a single base apart.

In total, approximately 610 healthy bone marrow donors made up the cohort. At the time of sampling, every cohort member was nominally healthy, though immune exposures that went unrecorded were likely present. The donor was CMV seropositive and belonged to the group of around 300 seropositive cohort members. Every donor gave a peripheral blood sample, and the peripheral blood mononuclear cells from that sample were used for TCR beta sequencing. Genomic DNA was extracted from the blood cell samples with the Qiagen DNeasy Blood Extraction Kit. The full study reports these points: A cluster of highly shared sequence variants was judged likely to represent a technical artifact of the sequencing pipeline. In a later analysis, around 17,000 TCR beta sequences were associated with specific HLA alleles at a false discovery rate of 0.05. A later genetic analysis associated a missense DCLRE1C variant with V-gene and J-gene trimming of TCR beta chains, and an independent cohort replicated the association. Because HLA typing was missing for some donors at each locus, association tests included only the typed subset. In an earlier analysis of fewer than 700 of the donors, most TCR beta V segments appeared in productive rearrangements about 90% or about 30% of the time, broadly matching IMGT annotations. In a later analysis, HLA-associated TCR beta chains were found to be more clonally expanded and to have lower generation probabilities than equally common non-associated chains. Some IMGT-functional V segments, including TRBV6-2 and TRBV6-3, could not be told apart with the 87-base-pair reads, so those segments were excluded. Assigning TCR associations to individual alleles was difficult when HLA alleles, especially DR and DQ, strongly co-occurred. The authors suggested that the approach could potentially be generalized to other disease states and immunological phenotypes. The cohort was sequenced for TCR beta chains only, and without alpha or paired-chain data the features that could be detected were limited. For the cohort, immune exposure information was limited to CMV serostatus. The presence/absence analyses assumed that sequencing depth was roughly uniform across donors, and that assumption may not be true. About 17 rarely observed V segments, including chromosome 9 orphons, were excluded from the earlier analysis of just under 600 of the donors because counts were too low. Linkage disequilibrium might explain the correlated functional status among segregating V segments, but an unknown experimental factor could not be ruled out. A further reported finding was that TCR beta sequences accurately predicted the HLA-A and HLA-B alleles for most subjects in the first cohort. A total of fewer than 200 TCR beta chains were listed by the study as associated with cytomegalovirus. A later analysis reported that several top co-occurrence clusters appeared linked to parvovirus B19, influenza, CMV and Epstein-Barr virus. In a later analysis, most CMV-associated TCR beta chains were found to appear HLA-restricted, with HLA associations seemingly driven largely by CMV exposure. Most TCR sequences were observed very rarely across donors, whereas some public TCRs were present in many individuals. Three of the identified cytomegalovirus-associated TCR beta chains were confirmed in vitro to be specific for cytomegalovirus antigens. In a later analysis, the rate of TCR association differed among HLA loci, with DRB1 alleles having the most associated TCRs and HLA-C alleles having the fewest. According to a later genetic analysis, donors in an Asian-associated ancestry cluster had fewer N-insertions in productive TCRs than the roughly 700-donor mean. The classifier was reported to diagnose cytomegalovirus status with high specificity and sensitivity in both the original cohort and the validation cohort.

Looking up the germline V gene yields CDR1 ENHRY and CDR2 SYGVKD. V is pruned by 6 bases and J by 6 bases, leaving 5 bases of the junction without a gene match. From the cysteine up to the phenylalanine, the CDR3 has a length of 13 residues. Just the 39-base CDR3 DNA is kept, in frame starting at base 1. Libraries were built with the immunoSEQ multiplex PCR assay. A mixture of 60 forward primers for TCR Vbeta segments and 13 reverse primers for TCR Jbeta segments was used in the multiplex PCR. The CDR3 region of rearranged TCR beta genes was amplified from genomic DNA by a multiplex PCR assay. Amplified TCR beta libraries were sequenced as 87-base-pair reads on the Illumina HiSeq System. For the original study's pipeline: A later analysis counted 65 million to 90 million unique TCR beta chains across the approximately 700 repertoires, and around 12 million of these chains were shared by at least two donors. A nearest-neighbor algorithm error-corrected the raw reads and collapsed the reads into unique sequences, merging closely related sequences to remove PCR and sequencing errors. Alignment of CDR3 sequences to IMGT reference sequences was used to assign V, D and J gene segments. For a sequence to be retained, a match of at least six nucleotides was required to both a V gene segment and a J gene segment. A rearrangement counted as productive if the CDR3 had no stop codons and remained in frame with V and J, and every other rearrangement counted as non-productive. Following IMGT convention, CDR3 was defined as the stretch from the second conserved V-encoded cysteine to the conserved J-encoded phenylalanine. Sequences without an unambiguous match to a single V gene segment were excluded from the earlier analysis of about 600 of the donors. An earlier analysis of roughly 590 of the donors called V segments functional above 56.7% productive rearrangements and segregating when the between-donor standard deviation exceeded 5%. A statistical classification framework was developed to diagnose cytomegalovirus status using the catalog of TCR beta chain sequences. In a later analysis, V and J genes were assigned by comparing TCR nucleotide sequences against IMGT/GENE-DB human TR gene sequences. A later analysis assigned CDR3 sequences and most-parsimonious VDJ recombination scenarios with the TCRdist pipeline. A later analysis defined each TCR beta chain by its CDR3 amino acid sequence plus V-gene family, and excluded reads lacking a unique V-gene family. As a way to deal with suspected cross-contamination and a sequencing artifact, a later analysis dropped more than 500 nucleotide sequences that were highly shared and had low generation probability. For each public chain, a later analysis derived a clonal expansion index from normalized ranks of inferred template counts within each repertoire. In a later analysis, generation probabilities were computed with a VDJ recombination model fitted to out-of-frame rearrangements, and the resulting probabilities were checked against IGoR. In a later analysis, hypergeometric tests were used to score TCR-TCR, TCR-HLA and TCR-CMV co-occurrence, with a repertoire-size bias correction applied to TCR pairs. False discovery rates were estimated in a later analysis by permuting HLA or CMV assignments 20 times. In a later analysis, co-occurring TCRs were grouped with DBSCAN, and TCRdist sequence similarity was added when clustering was performed within HLA-allele-positive subsets. For co-occurrence clustering, repertoires with fewer than 30,000 or more than 120,000 public chains were excluded, along with roughly 5 repertoires with anomalous nucleotide sharing. Here the immuneACCESS table is served through TCRdb, limited to in-frame sequences with V and J called. Missing clones are a known gap in these copies; in checked studies unresolved V genes cover under half, and the rest lacks a known reason. From that table come the V and J calls and clone size; the DNA was used to work out D and trimming. This sample holds approximately 240,000 clones; 82% were observed only once. The ten top clones hold 5.4% of the sample.

This receptor chain uses TRBV10-3 and TRBJ2-1; TRBD2 lines up with 7 middle nucleotides. The sequenced sample consisted of PBMCs. The receptor was isolated from a woman in her forties in good health and CMV-seropositive. The CDR3 reads CAISFGTTNEQFF. The nucleotides read TGTGCCATCAGCTTCGGGACTACCAATGAGCAGTTCTTC.